A selection of T cell receptor beta chains follows, all from one sample in a study of cytomegalovirus exposure and HLA in healthy donors. Measured with immunoSEQ multiplex PCR; TCRdb has only the in-frame clones, and not every one. The sample yields around 150,000 clones, around four fifths seen once. Sequenced input: PBMCs. Receptors were obtained from a male donor in good health and CMV-seropositive. The CDR3 runs from the conserved cysteine through the conserved F or W. D genes are given only for firm matches. Size values are once, few and many counts, or a class for expanded clones, and some rows have none.

j_gene	abundance	d_gene	v_gene	CDR3aa	CDR3nt
TRBJ2-3	NA	TRBD2	TRBV5-8	CASSLSGGTDTQYF	TGTGCCAGCAGCTTGAGCGGGGGCACAGATACGCAGTATTTT
TRBJ2-7	once	NA	TRBV5-1	CASSPRVSSYEQYF	TGCGCCAGCAGCCCCAGGGTTAGCTCCTACGAGCAGTACTTC
TRBJ2-5	NA	TRBD2	TRBV5-1	CASSPLGTSRETQYF	TGCGCCAGCAGCCCCCTCGGGACTAGTAGAGAGACCCAGTACTTC
TRBJ2-2	NA	NA	TRBV7-3	CASSPQGLNTGELFF	TGTGCCAGCAGCCCTCAGGGTCTGAACACCGGGGAGCTGTTTTTT
TRBJ2-7	NA	TRBD1	TRBV13	CASSRGQDYEQYF	TGTGCCAGCAGCCGGGGACAGGATTACGAGCAGTACTTC
TRBJ2-3	NA	NA	TRBV7-3	CASSLGGGADTQYF	TGTGCCAGCAGCTTAGGCGGCGGGGCCGATACGCAGTATTTT
TRBJ1-2	NA	NA	TRBV5-4	CASSSVGATGYTF	TGTGCCAGCAGCTCCGTAGGGGCTACGGGCTACACCTTC
TRBJ1-5	NA	NA	TRBV11-2	CASSQGTVGFNQPQHF	TGTGCCAGCAGCCAGGGGACCGTCGGGTTCAATCAGCCCCAGCATTTT
TRBJ2-2	NA	NA	TRBV19	CASTPLGATGELFF	TGTGCCAGTACCCCTCTGGGGGCTACCGGGGAGCTGTTTTTT
TRBJ2-3	NA	TRBD2	TRBV6-4	CASAAGETDTQYF	TGTGCCAGCGCAGCGGGGGAGACAGATACGCAGTATTTT
TRBJ2-5	NA	NA	TRBV7-8	CASLDGETGTQYF	TGTGCCAGCCTAGACGGGGAAACTGGGACCCAGTACTTC
TRBJ1-1	NA	TRBD1	TRBV7-8	CASSARTGGPAEAFF	TGTGCCAGCAGCGCGAGGACAGGGGGCCCTGCTGAAGCTTTCTTT
TRBJ2-3	NA	NA	TRBV11-1	CASSLFGGKGTDTQYF	TGTGCCAGCAGCTTATTTGGAGGGAAGGGCACAGATACGCAGTATTTT
TRBJ2-3	NA	TRBD1	TRBV27	CASTGTGGEDTQYF	TGTGCCAGCACCGGGACAGGGGGCGAGGATACGCAGTATTTT
TRBJ1-1	NA	NA	TRBV5-5	CASSLLWGITEAFF	TGTGCCAGCAGCTTGCTATGGGGCATCACTGAAGCTTTCTTT
TRBJ2-2	few	TRBD1	TRBV5-1	CATQGSGELFF	TGCGCCACACAGGGGTCCGGGGAGCTGTTTTTT
TRBJ2-3	NA	NA	TRBV5-6	CASSLSRTVQYF	TGTGCCAGCAGCTTGTCGCGTACCGTGCAGTATTTT
TRBJ2-5	NA	TRBD1	TRBV6-6	CASSYRTGATETQYF	TGTGCCAGCAGTTACAGGACAGGGGCGACAGAGACCCAGTACTTC
TRBJ1-2	NA	NA	TRBV2	CASSEVTRTAYGYTF	TGTGCCAGCAGTGAAGTTACACGTACCGCTTATGGCTACACCTTC
TRBJ2-5	NA	TRBD2	TRBV10-2	CASSEPGLAGGETQYF	TGCGCCAGCAGTGAGCCGGGACTAGCGGGGGGGGAGACCCAGTACTTC
TRBJ2-1	NA	TRBD2	TRBV7-9	CASSFLGRLYNEQFF	TGTGCCAGCAGCTTCCTCGGGAGGCTTTACAATGAGCAGTTCTTC
TRBJ1-2	once	NA	TRBV7-2	CASSAYRYGYTF	TGTGCCAGCAGCGCGTACAGATATGGCTACACCTTC
TRBJ2-4	NA	NA	TRBV6-1	CASSDPGTNIQYF	TGTGCCAGCAGTGACCCAGGCACAAACATTCAGTACTTC
TRBJ2-4	once	NA	TRBV2	CASSGDTAKNIQYF	TGTGCCAGCAGTGGGGACACCGCCAAAAACATTCAGTACTTC
TRBJ2-5	NA	NA	TRBV5-1	CASSGISGQETQYF	TGCGCCAGCAGCGGAATTAGCGGTCAAGAGACCCAGTACTTC
TRBJ2-3	few	NA	TRBV5-6	CASSLGLTDTQYF	TGTGCCAGCAGCTTGGGGCTTACAGATACGCAGTATTTT
TRBJ1-4	NA	NA	TRBV19	CATQAENGEKLFF	TGTGCCACCCAGGCAGAGAATGGTGAAAAACTGTTTTTT
TRBJ1-1	few	TRBD1	TRBV10-3	CAISDLPGGMDTEAFF	TGTGCCATCAGTGACCTGCCAGGGGGGATGGACACTGAAGCTTTCTTT
TRBJ2-3	NA	NA	TRBV25-1	CASSGASPSTDTQYF	TGTGCCAGCAGTGGGGCTAGCCCTAGCACAGATACGCAGTATTTT
TRBJ1-3	NA	NA	TRBV9	CASSVGGPGASGNTIYF	TGTGCCAGCAGCGTAGGTGGCCCTGGGGCCTCTGGAAACACCATATATTTT
TRBJ2-5	NA	TRBD1	TRBV13	CASSSGQEETQYF	TGTGCCAGCAGCTCTGGACAGGAAGAGACCCAGTACTTC
TRBJ2-1	NA	TRBD2	TRBV2	CASRRLAGGNNEQFF	TGTGCCAGCAGACGACTAGCGGGGGGTAACAATGAGCAGTTCTTC
TRBJ1-3	NA	TRBD1	TRBV9	CASSTPDRGGGNTIYF	TGTGCCAGCAGCACACCGGACAGGGGTGGCGGAAACACCATATATTTT
TRBJ2-3	NA	TRBD2	TRBV5-4	CASPSSGARTDTQYF	TGTGCCAGCCCCTCGAGCGGGGCCCGCACAGATACGCAGTATTTT
TRBJ2-7	NA	NA	TRBV5-6	CASSLKDRPNREQYF	TGTGCCAGCAGCTTGAAAGACAGGCCTAACCGCGAGCAGTACTTC
TRBJ2-7	NA	TRBD1	TRBV19	CASSPGQGFYEQYF	TGTGCCAGTAGCCCGGGACAGGGTTTTTACGAGCAGTACTTC
TRBJ2-7	NA	TRBD1	TRBV4-2	CASSQEGQGTYEQYF	TGTGCCAGCAGCCAAGAAGGACAGGGCACCTACGAGCAGTACTTC